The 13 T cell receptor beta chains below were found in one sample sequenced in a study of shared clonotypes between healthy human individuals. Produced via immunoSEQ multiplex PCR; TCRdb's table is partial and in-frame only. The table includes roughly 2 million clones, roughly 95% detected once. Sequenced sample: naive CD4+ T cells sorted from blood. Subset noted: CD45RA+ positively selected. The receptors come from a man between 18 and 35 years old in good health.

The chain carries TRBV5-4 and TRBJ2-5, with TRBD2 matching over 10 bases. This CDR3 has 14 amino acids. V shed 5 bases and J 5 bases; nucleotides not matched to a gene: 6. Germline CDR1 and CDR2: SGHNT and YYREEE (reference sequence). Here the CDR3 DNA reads TGTGCCAGCAGGACGAGCGGGAGGGTTGAGACCCAGTACTTC. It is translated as CASRTSGRVETQYF. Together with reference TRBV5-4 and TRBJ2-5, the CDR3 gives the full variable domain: ETGVTQSPTHLIKTRGQQVTLRCSSQSGHNTVSWYQQALGQGPQFIFQYYREEENGRGNFPPRFSGLQFPNYSSELNVNALELDDSALYLCASRTSGRVETQYFGPGTRLLVL.

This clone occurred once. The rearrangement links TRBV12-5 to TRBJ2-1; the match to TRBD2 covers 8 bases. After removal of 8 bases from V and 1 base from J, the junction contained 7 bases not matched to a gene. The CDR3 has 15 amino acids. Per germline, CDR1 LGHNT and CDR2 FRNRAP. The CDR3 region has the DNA TGTGCTAGTTGTGGAAGCGGGGGATCCTACAATGAGCAGTTCTTC. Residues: CASCGSGGSYNEQFF. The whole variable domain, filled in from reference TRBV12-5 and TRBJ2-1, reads DARVTQTPRHKVTEMGQEVTMRCQPILGHNTVFWYRQTMMQGLELLAYFRNRAPLDDSGMPKDRFSAEMPDATLATLKIQPSEPRDSAVYFCASCGSGGSYNEQFFGPGTRLTVL.

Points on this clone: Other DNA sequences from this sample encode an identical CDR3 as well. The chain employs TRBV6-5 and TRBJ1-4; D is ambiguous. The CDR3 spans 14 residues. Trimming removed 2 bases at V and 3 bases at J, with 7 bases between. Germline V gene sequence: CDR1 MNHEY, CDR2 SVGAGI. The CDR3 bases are TGTGCCAGCAGTTACGGAGGGTCTAATGAAAAACTGTTTTTT. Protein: CASSYGGSNEKLFF.

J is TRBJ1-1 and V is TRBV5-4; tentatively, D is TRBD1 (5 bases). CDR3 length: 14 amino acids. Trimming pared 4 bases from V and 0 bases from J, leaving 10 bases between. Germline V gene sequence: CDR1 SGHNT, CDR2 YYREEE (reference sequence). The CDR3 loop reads CASSRDVVNTEAFF. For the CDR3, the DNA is TGTGCCAGCAGCCGGGACGTGGTGAACACTGAAGCTTTCTTT.

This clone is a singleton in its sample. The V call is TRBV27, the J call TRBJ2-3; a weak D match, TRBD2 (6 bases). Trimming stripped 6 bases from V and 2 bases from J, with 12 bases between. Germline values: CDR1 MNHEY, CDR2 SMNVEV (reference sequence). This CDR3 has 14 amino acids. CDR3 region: CASSKRALTDTQYF. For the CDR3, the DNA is TGTGCCAGCAGCAAGCGGGCACTCACAGATACGCAGTATTTT.

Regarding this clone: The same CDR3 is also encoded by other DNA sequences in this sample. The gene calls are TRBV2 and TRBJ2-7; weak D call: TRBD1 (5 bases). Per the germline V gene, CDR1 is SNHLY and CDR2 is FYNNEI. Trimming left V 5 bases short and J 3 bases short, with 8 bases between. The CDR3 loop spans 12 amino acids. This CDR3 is CASSRDSYEQYF. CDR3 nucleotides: TGTGCCAGCAGTCGCGACAGCTACGAGCAGTACTTC.

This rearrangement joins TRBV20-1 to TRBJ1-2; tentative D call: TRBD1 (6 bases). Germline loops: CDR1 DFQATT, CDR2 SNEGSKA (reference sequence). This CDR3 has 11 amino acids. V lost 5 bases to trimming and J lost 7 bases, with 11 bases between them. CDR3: CSAFGGGGYTF. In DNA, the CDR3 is TGCAGTGCTTTCGGGGGCGGTGGCTACACCTTC.

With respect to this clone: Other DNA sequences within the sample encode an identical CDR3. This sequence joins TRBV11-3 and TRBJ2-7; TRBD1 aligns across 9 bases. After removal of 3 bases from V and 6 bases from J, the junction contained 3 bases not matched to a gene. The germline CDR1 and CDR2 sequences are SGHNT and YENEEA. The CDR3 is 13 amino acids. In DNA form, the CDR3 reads TGTGCCAGCAGCTTGGACAGGGGAGGCGAGCAGTACTTC. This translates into CASSLDRGGEQYF.

In nucleotides, the CDR3 is TGCAGGTTACACTCAGAGAACACCGGGGAGCTGTTTTTT. It translates to CRLHSENTGELFF. The chain carries TRBV29-1 and TRBJ2-2; D is uncertain. The CDR3 consists of 13 residues. CDR1 and CDR2 from the germline V gene are SQVTM and ANQGSEA.

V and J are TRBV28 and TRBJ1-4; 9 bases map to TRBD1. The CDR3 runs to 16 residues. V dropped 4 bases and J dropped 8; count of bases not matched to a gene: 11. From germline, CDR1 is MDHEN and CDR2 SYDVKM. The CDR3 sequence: CASSSLLQGAREKLFF. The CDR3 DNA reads TGTGCCAGCAGTTCCCTTCTACAGGGGGCTCGAGAAAAACTGTTTTTT.

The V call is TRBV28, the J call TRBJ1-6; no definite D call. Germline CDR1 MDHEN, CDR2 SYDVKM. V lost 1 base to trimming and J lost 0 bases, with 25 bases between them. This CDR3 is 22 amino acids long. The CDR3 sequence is CASSLYRTSDPNSSSYNSPLHF. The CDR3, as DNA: TGTGCCAGCAGTTTATATCGGACTTCGGACCCTAATTCAAGCTCCTATAATTCACCCCTCCACTTT.

This chain's CDR3 is CASSSGAYEQYF. CDR3 in DNA: TGTGCCAGCAGCTCGGGAGCCTACGAGCAGTACTTC. The chain employs TRBV11-2 and TRBJ2-7; weak D call: TRBD2 (6 bases). V dropped 4 bases and J dropped 2 bases, with 6 bases sitting between them. CDR1 and CDR2 from the germline V gene are SGHAT and FQNNGV. The CDR3 has 12 residues.

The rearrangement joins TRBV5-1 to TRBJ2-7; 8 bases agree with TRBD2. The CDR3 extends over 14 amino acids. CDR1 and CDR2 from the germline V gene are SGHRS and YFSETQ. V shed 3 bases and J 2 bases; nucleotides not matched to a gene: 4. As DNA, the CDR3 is TGCGCCAGCAGCTGGCGGGGGGAGGCCTACGAGCAGTACTTC. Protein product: CASSWRGEAYEQYF.